The clone carrying this TCR beta chain was observed at least ten times. Its antigen is still unknown. Template material for amplifying TCR beta CDR3 regions consisted of RNA transcripts. HTBI primers were used for first-round RT-PCR of the TCR CDR3. TCRdb re-called the multiplex PCR reads with MiXCR, one entry per CDR3 protein. This sample has about 500,000 distinct CDR3 sequences, with 40% to 50% found just once. Uncontrolled infection, other autoimmune disease, pregnancy or lactation barred patients from enrollment. The data belong to a study of T cells in Graves' hyperthyroidism and ophthalmopathy. This CDR3 is built from 10 residues. The ends were cut back, 4 bases at V and 11 bases at J, with 11 bases in the middle. Germline CDR1 is DFQATT and CDR2 is SNEGSKA (reference sequence). Whole-study results and caveats: In the analysis, a 13 V-J model separated ophthalmopathy from stable hyperthyroidism. Ophthalmopathy was model-predicted a median 6.5 months pre-onset.

The chain has TRBV20-1 and TRBJ1-1; no definite D call. Sequenced: peripheral blood or thyroid tissue (not recorded which). This clonotype was obtained from an adult woman with Graves' disease, either hyperthyroidism or ophthalmopathy (not recorded which). CDR3 nucleotide sequence: TGCAGTGCTACGGGAAGTGGGGCTTTCTTT. The encoded protein is CSATGSGAFF.